This T cell receptor (beta chain) comes out of a study of response to subunit inactivated influenza vaccine. Study-level results: With each seasonal influenza vaccination, the authors suggested, few new T cells are recruited.

With regard to this clonotype: The target antigen is unknown.

Each CDR3 protein is one row after TCRdb ran MiXCR on the RT-PCR reads. The sample records about 780,000 distinct CDR3 sequences, approximately 17% being singletons. Trimming shortened V by 2 bases and J by 1 base, and 9 bases separated the two germline ends. Germline loops: CDR1 MNHEY, CDR2 SVGAGI. The CDR3 loop spans 14 amino acids. The chain uses TRBV6-5 and TRBJ2-7; no clear D gene. Here the sequenced sample was PBMCs from blood, taken more than 4 days after vaccination. The source is a man aged 45-60 years who received an inactivated influenza vaccine. The CDR3 nucleotides read TGTGCCAGCAGTTACGCTAGGCTTTCCTACGAGCAGTACTTC. It encodes CASSYARLSYEQYF.